One and the same sample provided the 19 T cell receptor beta chains below, sequenced in a study of blood T cell repertoires in COVID-19. The repertoire was sequenced with immunoSEQ multiplex PCR; TCRdb's copy has only in-frame clones and lacks some. The sample lists 60,000 to 75,000 clones, roughly 91% occurring once. Sequenced: peripheral blood. Receptors were obtained from a human donor in a cohort sampled during active COVID-19.

The chain recombines TRBV27 with TRBJ2-2; possible D gene TRBD2, 5 bases. The CDR3 runs 13 residues. V lost 3 bases and J lost 7, with 9 bases in between. Germline-derived CDR1 and CDR2 are MNHEY and SMNVEV (reference sequence). The DNA of the CDR3 is TGTGCCAGCAGTTTCACGGGAAGCGGGGAGCTGTTTTTT. Translated, it gives CASSFTGSGELFF.

This clone is a singleton in its sample. The V and J genes are TRBV4-2 and TRBJ2-1; 8 positions match TRBD1. In germline, CDR1 is LGHNA, CDR2 YNFKEQ. Trimming took 1 base from V and 6 from J; bases not matched to a gene: 8. The CDR3 extends over 16 amino acids. This CDR3 reads CASSQVARQGLNEQFF. The CDR3 nucleotides are TGTGCCAGCAGCCAAGTGGCCCGACAGGGGCTCAATGAGCAGTTCTTC.

Regarding this clone: In the same sample, other DNA sequences code for this CDR3. This rearrangement joins TRBV19 to TRBJ1-1, with D possibly TRBD1 on 5 matching bases. Trimming shortened V by 1 base and J by 1 base, and 7 bases separated the two germline ends. Germline V lookup: CDR1 LNHDA, CDR2 SQIVND (reference sequence). The CDR3 is made up of 14 amino acids. CDR3 DNA sequence: TGTGCCAGTAGTATAGCGGGGGGGAACACTGAAGCTTTCTTT. Amino acid sequence: CASSIAGGNTEAFF.

This chain connects TRBV19 to TRBJ2-1, with TRBD2 identical over 10 bases. Trimming removed 3 bases from V and 0 bases from J; junction bases left unmatched: 2. The CDR3 spans 16 residues. CDR1 LNHDA and CDR2 SQIVND come from the germline V gene (reference sequence). This CDR3 is CASSMASGSSYNEQFF. The CDR3 coding sequence is TGTGCCAGTAGTATGGCTAGCGGGAGCTCCTACAATGAGCAGTTCTTC.

This chain connects TRBV5-1 to TRBJ2-1, with D possibly TRBD2 on 8 matching bases. Trimming cost V 7 bases and J 9 bases, with 23 bases left between them. The CDR3 contains 15 residues. Germline V lookup: CDR1 SGHRS, CDR2 YFSETQ. The CDR3 DNA is TGCGCCAGCTCCGGGGACAGCGGGAGTTCAGTTGAGCAGTTCTTC. The encoded protein is CASSGDSGSSVEQFF.

The rearrangement links TRBV2 to TRBJ1-6; 8 nucleotides align to TRBD1. Germline CDR1 and CDR2: SNHLY and FYNNEI. Trimming cost V 7 bases and J 10 bases; bases outside gene matches: 6. The length of the CDR3 is 13 residues. CDR3 region: CASKGQGDSPLHF. Written as DNA, the CDR3 is TGTGCCAGCAAAGGACAGGGAGACTCACCCCTCCACTTT.

The V and J genes are TRBV7-8 and TRBJ2-1, with D possibly being TRBD2 (5 bases). The length of the CDR3 is 17 residues. Trimming stripped 1 base from V and 10 bases from J, with 23 bases between. CDR1 and CDR2 (germline): SGHVS, FQNEAQ. Written as DNA, the CDR3 is TGTGCCAGCAGCTTAGTCTGGCTAGCAGGAGGAACGGGGGAGCAGTTCTTC. This gives the protein CASSLVWLAGGTGEQFF.

This sequence joins TRBV15 and TRBJ2-6, with 7 bases aligning to TRBD1. Germline CDR1 reads LNHNV; CDR2 reads YYDKDF (reference sequence). The CDR3 is 16 amino acids. The junction had 1 base not matched to a gene; V was cut back by 0 bases and J by 2 bases. CDR3 bases: TGTGCCACCAGCAGAGACAGGGGGACTGGGGCCAACGTCCTGACTTTC. Amino acid sequence: CATSRDRGTGANVLTF.

The chain recombines TRBV10-1 with TRBJ2-5; D gene uncertain. Trimming removed 4 bases from V and 5 bases from J, with 11 bases in between. CDR3 length: 13 amino acids. Germline CDR1 WNHNN, CDR2 SYGVQD (reference sequence). CDR3 residues: CASSGSPRETQYF. CDR3 DNA: TGCGCCAGCAGTGGGTCCCCCCGGGAGACCCAGTACTTC.

This clone showed up just a few times. V and J are TRBV9 and TRBJ2-1; the match to TRBD1 covers 11 bases. The CDR3 has 16 amino acids. The V segment lost 0 bases and the J segment 9 bases; nucleotides outside the gene matches: 8. CDR1 and CDR2 from the germline V gene are SGDLS and YYNGEE. CDR3 loop: CASSVAGTGGRGEQFF. The CDR3 coding sequence is TGTGCCAGCAGCGTAGCCGGGACAGGGGGTAGGGGTGAGCAGTTCTTC.

Here the CDR3 reads CSARQALGYTF. The CDR3 DNA follows: TGCAGTGCGAGACAGGCCTTGGGCTACACCTTC. The chain is built from TRBV20-1 and TRBJ1-2; D is perhaps TRBD1 (6 bases). In germline, CDR1 is DFQATT, CDR2 SNEGSKA (reference sequence). The length of the CDR3 is 11 residues. The V end lost 6 bases, the J end lost 8 bases, and 13 bases lay between the germline ends.

The chain employs TRBV7-3 and TRBJ2-7; D may be TRBD1 (5 bases). With 2 bases removed from V and 3 bases from J, the gap between germline ends came to 17 bases. This CDR3 comprises 16 residues. The germline V gene has CDR1 SGHTA and CDR2 FQGTGA. The CDR3 loop is CASSLHGPTAYYEQYV. The CDR3, as DNA: TGTGCCAGCAGCTTACATGGCCCGACAGCCTACTACGAGCAGTACGTC.

The chain uses TRBV24-1 and TRBJ2-7; D might be TRBD1 (5 bases). Trimming cost V 8 bases and J 3 bases, with 16 bases left between them. This CDR3 has 14 amino acids. Germline CDR1 and CDR2: KGHDR and SFDVKD. CDR3 sequence (DNA): TGTGCCACCATCCCCCCCAGGGCAAGCTACGAGCAGTACGTC. This sequence encodes CATIPPRASYEQYV.

This clone has just a few counts. The genes are TRBV5-1 and TRBJ2-1, with 8 bases that match TRBD1. Trimming cost V 4 bases and J 1 base; bases outside gene matches: 4. CDR1 and CDR2 from the germline V gene are SGHRS and YFSETQ. This CDR3 contains 15 residues. The CDR3 DNA reads as TGCGCCAGCAGCAGAGACAGGGGATCCTACAATGAGCAGTTCTTC. As protein: CASSRDRGSYNEQFF. Drawing the rest from reference TRBV5-1 and TRBJ2-1, the complete variable domain is KAGVTQTPRYLIKTRGQQVTLSCSPISGHRSVSWYQQTPGQGLQFLFEYFSETQRNKGNFPGRFSGRQFSNSRSEMNVSTLELGDSALYLCASSRDRGSYNEQFFGPGTRLTVL.

The chain recombines TRBV12-3 or TRBV12-4 with TRBJ2-1; D is unclear. The CDR3 spans 11 residues. The V end was cut by 4 bases, the J end by 8 bases, with 6 bases between. The CDR3 here is CASSSADEQFF. Written as DNA, the CDR3 is TGTGCCAGCAGTTCGGCGGATGAGCAGTTCTTC.

The chain recombines TRBV28 with TRBJ2-5; 13 nucleotides match TRBD2. The germline gives CDR1 MDHEN, CDR2 SYDVKM. The CDR3 is 16 amino acids. The trim removed 5 bases at V and 3 bases at J, leaving 6 bases unmatched. The CDR3 DNA reads TGTGCCAGCAGTCTACTAGGACTAGCGGGGGAAGAGACCCAGTACTTC. Its translation: CASSLLGLAGEETQYF.

The V gene is TRBV5-4, the J gene TRBJ2-1; 10 bases agree with TRBD2. CDR3 length: 16 amino acids. CDR1 SGHNT and CDR2 YYREEE come from the germline V gene (reference sequence). With 0 bases clipped from V and 10 bases from J, the junction kept 10 bases outside the gene matches. CDR3 sequence reads: CASSLGQREGLGEQFF. Here the CDR3 DNA reads TGTGCCAGCAGCTTGGGCCAGCGGGAGGGCCTAGGAGAGCAGTTCTTC.

The rearrangement uses TRBV10-3 and TRBJ2-1; D is ambiguous. Trimming stripped 6 bases from V and 5 bases from J, with 8 bases between. The germline gives CDR1 ENHRY, CDR2 SYGVKD. This CDR3 region has 12 residues. CDR3 sequence: CAISSSDNEQFF. The CDR3 coding sequence is TGTGCCATCAGCTCGTCCGACAATGAGCAGTTCTTC.

The chain is built from TRBV6-5 and TRBJ2-1; 9 bases match TRBD2. The trim removed 6 bases at V and 7 bases at J, leaving 10 bases unmatched. CDR1 and CDR2 from the germline V gene are MNHEY and SVGAGI. The CDR3 consists of 15 residues. This CDR3 is CASRAYTSGPNEQFF. CDR3 coding DNA: TGTGCCAGCAGGGCCTATACTAGCGGGCCGAATGAGCAGTTCTTC.